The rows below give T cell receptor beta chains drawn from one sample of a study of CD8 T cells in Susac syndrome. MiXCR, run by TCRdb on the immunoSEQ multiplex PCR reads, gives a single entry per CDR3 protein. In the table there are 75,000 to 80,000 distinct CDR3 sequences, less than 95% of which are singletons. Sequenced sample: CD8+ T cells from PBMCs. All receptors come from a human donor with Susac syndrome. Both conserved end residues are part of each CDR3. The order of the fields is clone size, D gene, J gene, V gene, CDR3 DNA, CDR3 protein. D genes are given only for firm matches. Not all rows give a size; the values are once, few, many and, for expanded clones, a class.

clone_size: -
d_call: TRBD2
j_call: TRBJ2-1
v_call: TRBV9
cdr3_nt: TGTGCCAGCAGCGTAGCTGGGACGGGGGGTAATATGAATGAGCAGTTCTTC
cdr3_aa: CASSVAGTGGNMNEQFF

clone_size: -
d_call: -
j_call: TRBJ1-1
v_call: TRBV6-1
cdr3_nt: TGTGCCAGCAGTGAGGCCGTCCTGGGCGGTGAAGCTTTCTTT
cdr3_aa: CASSEAVLGGEAFF

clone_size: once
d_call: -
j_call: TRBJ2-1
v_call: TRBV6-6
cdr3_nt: TGTGCCAGCAGACCCGACACATACTACGTCAATGAGCAGTTCTTC
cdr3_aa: CASRPDTYYVNEQFF

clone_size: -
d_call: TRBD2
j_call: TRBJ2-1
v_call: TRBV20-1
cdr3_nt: TGCAGTGCTAGAGAAGCGGGGTTCTACAATGAGCAGTTCTTC
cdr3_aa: CSAREAGFYNEQFF

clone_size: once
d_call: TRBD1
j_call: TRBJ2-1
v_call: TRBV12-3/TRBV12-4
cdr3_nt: TGTGCCAGCAACCCTACGGGACAGGTTCATTCGTTCTTC
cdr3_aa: CASNPTGQVHSFF

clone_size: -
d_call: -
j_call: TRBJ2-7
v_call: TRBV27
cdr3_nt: TGTGCCAGCAGCCTCGGAAAGACGAACTCCTACGAGCAGTACTTC
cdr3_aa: CASSLGKTNSYEQYF

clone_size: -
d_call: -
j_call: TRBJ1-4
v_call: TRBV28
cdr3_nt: TGTGCCAGCAATCCCGACCAGGGCGCGGCTAATGAAAAACTGTTTTTT
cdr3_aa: CASNPDQGAANEKLFF

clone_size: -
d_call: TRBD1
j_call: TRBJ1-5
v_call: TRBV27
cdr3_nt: TGTGCCAGCAAGCTGGACAGGGGGCGTCAGCCCCAGCATTTT
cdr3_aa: CASKLDRGRQPQHF

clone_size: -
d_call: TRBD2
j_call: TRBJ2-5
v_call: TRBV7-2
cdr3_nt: TGTGCCAGCAGCCCCCGACTAGCCCAAGAGACCCAGTACTTC
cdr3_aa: CASSPRLAQETQYF

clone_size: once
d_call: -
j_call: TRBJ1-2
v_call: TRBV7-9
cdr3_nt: TGTGCCAGCAGCCTCGGACGGGACTCCATAGGCTACACCTTC
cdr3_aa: CASSLGRDSIGYTF

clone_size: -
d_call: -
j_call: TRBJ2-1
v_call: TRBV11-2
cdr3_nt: TGTGCCAGCAGCTTATCTGGGAACAATGAGCAGTTCTTC
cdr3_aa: CASSLSGNNEQFF

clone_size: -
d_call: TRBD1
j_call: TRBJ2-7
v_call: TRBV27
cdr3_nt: TGTGCCAGCAGTTTAGGGGACAGAGTTTACGAGCAGTACTTC
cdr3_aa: CASSLGDRVYEQYF

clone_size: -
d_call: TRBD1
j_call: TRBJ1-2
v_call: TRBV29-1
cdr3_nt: TGCAGCGTTGGGATTTCGGCAGGGGGGGATGGCTACACCTTC
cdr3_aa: CSVGISAGGDGYTF

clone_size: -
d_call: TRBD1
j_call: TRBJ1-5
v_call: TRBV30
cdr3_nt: TGTGCCTGGAGCAGACGTGGGACAGTAAATCAGCCCCAGCATTTT
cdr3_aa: CAWSRRGTVNQPQHF

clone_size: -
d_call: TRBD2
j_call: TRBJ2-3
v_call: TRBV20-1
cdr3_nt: TGCAGTGCTAGATTGGACGGGGGGAGGCCAGATACGCAGTATTTT
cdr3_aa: CSARLDGGRPDTQYF

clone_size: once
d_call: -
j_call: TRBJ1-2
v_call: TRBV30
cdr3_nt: TGTGCCTGGACCCATATGAGGGTCTTAAACTATGGCTACACCTTC
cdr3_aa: CAWTHMRVLNYGYTF

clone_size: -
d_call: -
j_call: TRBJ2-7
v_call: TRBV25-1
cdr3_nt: TGTGCCAGCAGTGAACCGGAAATGGATCTCGAGCAGTACTTC
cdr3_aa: CASSEPEMDLEQYF

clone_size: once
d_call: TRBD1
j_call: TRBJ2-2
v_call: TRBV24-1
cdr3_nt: TGTGCCACCAGTGATTGGGACAGGGCACAGAACACCGGGGAGCTGTTTTTT
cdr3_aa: CATSDWDRAQNTGELFF

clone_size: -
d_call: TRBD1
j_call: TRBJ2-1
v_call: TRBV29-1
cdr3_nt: TGCAGCGTTGTGGACAGGGCCCAATTTGAGCAGTTCTTC
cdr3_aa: CSVVDRAQFEQFF

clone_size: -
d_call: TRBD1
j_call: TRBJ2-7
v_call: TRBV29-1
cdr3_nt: TGCTGCGTTACCTCGACAGGGACGCCGTACTTC
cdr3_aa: CCVTSTGTPYF

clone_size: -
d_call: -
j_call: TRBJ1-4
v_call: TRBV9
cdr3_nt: TGTGCCAGCAGCGTAGGGCAGGAGTCAACTAATGAAAAACTGTTTTTT
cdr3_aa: CASSVGQESTNEKLFF

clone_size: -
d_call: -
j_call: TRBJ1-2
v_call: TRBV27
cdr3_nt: TGTGCCAGCACCGCTAAGGGCTATGGCTACACCTTC
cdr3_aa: CASTAKGYGYTF

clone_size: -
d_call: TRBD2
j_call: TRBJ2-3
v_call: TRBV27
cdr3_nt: TGTGCCAGCAGTTTAAGCGGGGGGGCGTCAGGTACGCAGTATTTT
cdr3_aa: CASSLSGGASGTQYF

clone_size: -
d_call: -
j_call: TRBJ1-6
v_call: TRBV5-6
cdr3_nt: TGTGCCAGCAGCTTGGACAGCGGACGTGTGCCACCCCTCCACTTT
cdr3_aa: CASSLDSGRVPPLHF

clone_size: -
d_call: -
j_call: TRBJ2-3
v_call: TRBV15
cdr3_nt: TGTGCCACCAGCAGTTGGACAGCCTCAACCACAGATACGCAGTATTTT
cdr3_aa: CATSSWTASTTDTQYF

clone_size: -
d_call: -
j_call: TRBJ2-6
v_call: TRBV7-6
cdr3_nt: TGTGCGGTTAGGGCAGGACAGCCTCCTGGGGCCAACGTCCTGACTTTC
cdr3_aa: CAVRAGQPPGANVLTF

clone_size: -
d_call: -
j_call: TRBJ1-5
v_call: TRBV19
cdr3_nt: TGTGCCAGTAGGGACGGACAAGCCACAATGAGTCAGCCCCAGCATTTT
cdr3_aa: CASRDGQATMSQPQHF

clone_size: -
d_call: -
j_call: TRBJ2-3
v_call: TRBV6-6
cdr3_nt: TGTGCCACCATGTCCCACGGTACGCAGTATTTT
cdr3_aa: CATMSHGTQYF

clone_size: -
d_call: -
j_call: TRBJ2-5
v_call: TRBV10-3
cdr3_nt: TGTGCCATCAGAGAGGGGGAGACCCAGTACTTC
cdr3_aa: CAIREGETQYF

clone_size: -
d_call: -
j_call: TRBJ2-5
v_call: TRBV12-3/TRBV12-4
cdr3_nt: TGTGCCAGCAGTTTAGCGCATGGTCTAGGGACCCAGTACTTC
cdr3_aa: CASSLAHGLGTQYF

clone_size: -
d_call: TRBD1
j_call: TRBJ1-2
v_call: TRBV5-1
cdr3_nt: TGCGCCAGCAGCCAGGAGACAGGGAACTATGGCTACACCTTC
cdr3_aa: CASSQETGNYGYTF

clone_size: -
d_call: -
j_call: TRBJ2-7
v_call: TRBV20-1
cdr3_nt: TGCAGTGCTAGTGTCCGGGTTGACCCCTACGAGCAGTACTTC
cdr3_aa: CSASVRVDPYEQYF

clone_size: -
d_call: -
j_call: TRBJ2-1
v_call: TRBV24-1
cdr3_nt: TGTGCCACCAGTGCCTTCGGTAATGAGCAGTTCTTC
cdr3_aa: CATSAFGNEQFF

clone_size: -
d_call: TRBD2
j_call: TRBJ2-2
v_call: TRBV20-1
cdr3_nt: TGCAGTGCTAGAGACCCCAGCGGGAGGAACACCGGGGAGCTGTTTTTT
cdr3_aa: CSARDPSGRNTGELFF

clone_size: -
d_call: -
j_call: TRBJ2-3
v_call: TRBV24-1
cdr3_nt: TGTGCCACCAGTGTGGGGGTGGGCACAGATACGCAGTATTTT
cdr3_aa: CATSVGVGTDTQYF

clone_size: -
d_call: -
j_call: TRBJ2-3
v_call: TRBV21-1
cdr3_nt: TGTGCCAGCAGCAAGCGGCAGGAGCGCACAGATACGCAGTATTTT
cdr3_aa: CASSKRQERTDTQYF

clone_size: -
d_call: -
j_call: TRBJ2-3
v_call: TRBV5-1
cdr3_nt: TGCGCCAGCAGCCCCGCCGTAGGCACAGATACGCAGTATTTT
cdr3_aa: CASSPAVGTDTQYF

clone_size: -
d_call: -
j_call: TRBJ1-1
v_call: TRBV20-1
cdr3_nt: TGCAGTACCGCCCGGGGGAACACTGAAGCTTTCTTT
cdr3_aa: CSTARGNTEAFF

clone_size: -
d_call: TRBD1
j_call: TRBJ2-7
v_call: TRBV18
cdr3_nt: TGTGCCAGCTCACCACCCGGGACAGCCTCAACCTACGAGCAGTACTTC
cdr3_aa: CASSPPGTASTYEQYF

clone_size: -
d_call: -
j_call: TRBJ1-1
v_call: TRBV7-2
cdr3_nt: TGTGCCAGCAGCTTACGAGTGGGGAACACTGAAGCTTTCTTT
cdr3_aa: CASSLRVGNTEAFF

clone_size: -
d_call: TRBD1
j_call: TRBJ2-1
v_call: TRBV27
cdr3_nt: TGTGCCAGCAGTTTAGGCCGTACAGGGGGCAATGAGCAGTTCTTC
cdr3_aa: CASSLGRTGGNEQFF

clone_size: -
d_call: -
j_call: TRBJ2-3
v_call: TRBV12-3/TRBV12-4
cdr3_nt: TGTGCCAGCAGTTTGGGCGGGTTCCCCACAGATACGCAGTATTTT
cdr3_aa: CASSLGGFPTDTQYF

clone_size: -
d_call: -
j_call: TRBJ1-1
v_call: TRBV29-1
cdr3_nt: TGCAGCGTGGGAGGGGGCACTGAAGCTTTCTTT
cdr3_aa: CSVGGGTEAFF

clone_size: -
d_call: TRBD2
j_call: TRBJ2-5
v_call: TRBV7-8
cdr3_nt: TGTGCGATCACTAGCGGGCGGAGGGAAGAGACCCAGTACTTC
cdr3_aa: CAITSGRREETQYF

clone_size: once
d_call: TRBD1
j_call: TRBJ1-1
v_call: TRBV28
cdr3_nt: TGTGCCAGCAGTCTTCCTCGACAGGGGAACACTGAAGCTTTCTTT
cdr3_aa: CASSLPRQGNTEAFF

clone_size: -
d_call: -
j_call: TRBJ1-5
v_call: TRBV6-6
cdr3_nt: TGTGCCAGCAGTTACGGGCCCGGACAGCCCCAGCATTTT
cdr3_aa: CASSYGPGQPQHF

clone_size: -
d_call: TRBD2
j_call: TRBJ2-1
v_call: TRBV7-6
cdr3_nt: TGTGCCAGCAGCTCTCGGACTAGCGGGGCAAATGAGCAGTTCTTC
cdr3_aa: CASSSRTSGANEQFF

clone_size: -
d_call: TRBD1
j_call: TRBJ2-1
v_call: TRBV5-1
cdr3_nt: TGCGCCAGCAGCTTGGAGGGGACAGGAGTCTACAATGAGCAGTTCTTC
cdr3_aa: CASSLEGTGVYNEQFF

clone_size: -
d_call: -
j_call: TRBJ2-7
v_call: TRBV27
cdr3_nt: TGTGCCAGCAGTTTACGTGGATTGACTAGCGAGCAGTACTTC
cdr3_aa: CASSLRGLTSEQYF

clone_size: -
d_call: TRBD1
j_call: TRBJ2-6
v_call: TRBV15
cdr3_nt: TGTGCCACCAGCAAACGGGACAGCTCTGTCTCTGGGGCCAACGTCCTGACTTTC
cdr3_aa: CATSKRDSSVSGANVLTF

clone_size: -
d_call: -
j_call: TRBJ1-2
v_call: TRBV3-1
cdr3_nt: TGTGCCAGCAGCCAAGATATTACCCCTCGCTATGGCTACACCTTC
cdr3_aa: CASSQDITPRYGYTF

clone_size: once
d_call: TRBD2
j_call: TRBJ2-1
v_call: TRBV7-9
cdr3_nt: TGTGCCAGCTCCGGGACTAGCGGGGGCCGCCGTGGGGATGAGCAGTTCTTC
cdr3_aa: CASSGTSGGRRGDEQFF